This TCR beta chain originates from a study of CD8 T cells in ankylosing spondylitis. Points from the study as a whole: Researchers report that disease-linked clones proved CD8+ and relatively rare in peripheral blood. In ankylosing spondylitis blood, a motif of 7 to 9 highly homologous TCR beta variants appeared characteristic. The authors reported significant enrichment of disease-linked clones in matched ankylosing spondylitis synovial fluid.

This clonotype turned up a few times. The antigen is unknown. CDR3 size: 15 residues. After removal of 3 bases from V and 7 bases from J, the junction contained 8 bases not matched to a gene. Germline V lookup: CDR1 SGDLS, CDR2 YYNGEE. Making the TCR beta libraries involved quantitative 5'-RACE with molecular barcodes. TCRdb redid the calling of the 5' RACE reads with MiXCR, one entry per CDR3 protein. The table shows some 300,000 distinct CDR3 sequences, with less than 25% occurring only once. Sequencing input: blood, either unsorted or a sorted T cell fraction (not recorded which). This chain connects TRBV9 to TRBJ2-2; 8 bases line up with TRBD2. The receptor comes from a female donor with ankylosing spondylitis or in good health (not recorded which). Written as DNA, the CDR3 is TGTGCCAGCAGCGAAAATAGCGGGAATATCGGGGAGCTGTTTTTT. Protein sequence: CASSENSGNIGELFF.